This T cell receptor (beta chain) was retrieved from a study of OX40 agonist ivuxolimab in advanced cancers. Study context: Six ivuxolimab dose levels, 0.01 to 10 mg/kg, were given intravenously every 2 weeks. Treatment received earlier with anti-PD-1, anti-PD-L1 or anti-CTLA-4 agents was allowed, and over 35% had some. Partial responses, seen in three patients, involved one hepatocellular carcinoma and two cutaneous melanomas.

Points from the study as a whole: At 0.1-3.0 mg/kg, partial responders had clonal expansion among the lowest observed.

The germline V gene has CDR1 LNHDA and CDR2 SQIVND (reference sequence). This CDR3 is 18 amino acids long. The germline V and J ends were trimmed by 0 bases and 6 bases, with 20 bases remaining between them. Assay used: immunoSEQ multiplex PCR; TCRdb lists only in-frame clones, some missing. The sample consists of some 87,000 clones, 80% to 95% of them appearing once. Concerning this clone itself: Antigen: not known.

The sequence derives from an adult with an advanced solid tumor such as melanoma, head and neck, liver or kidney cancer. The rearrangement links TRBV19 to TRBJ2-2, with D perhaps matching TRBD2 (6 bases). Sequenced material: CD4+ or CD8+ T cells sorted from blood, taken in a trial of the OX40 agonist ivuxolimab. As DNA, the CDR3 is TGTGCCAGTAGTATAGATCGGCTGTTGGGGGGTTGGGCCGGGGAGCTGTTTTTT. Translated: CASSIDRLLGGWAGELFF.